The 23 T cell receptor beta chains below come from one sample, sequenced in a study of beta chain features in type 1 diabetes. Investigators reverse transcribed all isolated RNA, so they sequenced expressed TCRB transcripts. Measured with immunoSEQ multiplex PCR; TCRdb has only the in-frame clones, and not every one. The sample has more than 350,000 clones; about an eighth are singletons. The source material was naive CD4+ T cells from blood. These receptors were taken from a woman younger than 35 in good health.

V usage is TRBV2 and J usage is TRBJ2-7; D remains ambiguous. The CDR3 sequence is 9 residues long. Germline values: CDR1 SNHLY, CDR2 FYNNEI. Trimming stripped 7 bases from V and 6 bases from J, with 4 bases between. The CDR3 sequence is CASMGEQYV. The CDR3 coding sequence is TGTGCCAGCATGGGCGAGCAGTACGTC.

This chain links TRBV29-1 with TRBJ2-3; 8 nucleotides line up with TRBD2. CDR3 length: 14 amino acids. In germline, CDR1 is SQVTM, CDR2 ANQGSEA. The V and J ends lost 3 bases and 0 bases, in that order; junction bases with no gene match: 2. CDR3 amino acids: CSVEASGSTDTQYF. The CDR3 DNA sequence: TGCAGCGTTGAGGCTAGCGGGAGCACAGATACGCAGTATTTT.

The rearrangement uses TRBV30 and TRBJ2-2, with 12 nucleotides matching TRBD2. The germline gives CDR1 GTSNPN, CDR2 SVGIG (reference sequence). V lost 2 bases to trimming and J lost 6 bases; unmatched junction nucleotides: 1. The CDR3 is made up of 14 amino acids. CDR3: CAWSSSGRAGELFF. DNA for the CDR3: TGTGCCTGGAGTTCTAGCGGGAGGGCCGGGGAGCTGTTTTTT.

This clone was counted between two and nine times. Other nucleotide sequences from this sample produce the same CDR3. V and J are TRBV29-1 and TRBJ1-2; D unresolved. The CDR3 is made up of 8 amino acids. Trimming stripped 1 base from V and 9 bases from J, with 0 bases between. CDR1 and CDR2 from the germline V gene are SQVTM and ANQGSEA. For the CDR3, the DNA is TGCAGCGTTGAAGGCTACACCTTC. It encodes CSVEGYTF.

This sequence joins TRBV28 and TRBJ2-7; D possibly uses TRBD1 or TRBD2 (6 bases each). The CDR3 runs 14 residues. V was pared by 4 bases and J by 6 bases, with 16 bases between. CDR1 and CDR2 (germline): MDHEN, SYDVKM. As DNA, the CDR3 is TGTGCCAGCAGTTCTCATCAAGGGGGGCCCGAGCAGTACGTC. Translation: CASSSHQGGPEQYV.

The chain joins TRBV28 to TRBJ1-2, with D possibly matching TRBD1 (6 bases). The V gene lost 8 bases and the J gene lost 4 bases, with 20 bases spanning the gap. Germline V gene sequence: CDR1 MDHEN, CDR2 SYDVKM. CDR3 length equals 15 residues. CDR3 sequence: CASGPPNRASYGYTF. In DNA, the CDR3 is TGTGCCAGCGGACCGCCGAACAGGGCGAGCTATGGCTACACCTTC.

This clone has a handful of counts. V is TRBV9 and J is TRBJ2-1; 14 bases line up with TRBD2. V was clipped by 0 bases and J by 6 bases; unmatched bases: 2. The CDR3 totals 16 residues. Germline values: CDR1 SGDLS, CDR2 YYNGEE. The CDR3 spells CASSVVGTSGGNEQFF. Here the CDR3 DNA reads TGTGCCAGCAGCGTAGTAGGGACTAGCGGGGGCAATGAGCAGTTCTTC.

This clone was detected ten times or more. The chain uses TRBV13 and TRBJ2-5, with D possibly being TRBD2 (6 bases). Trimming shortened V by 2 bases and J by 9 bases, and 16 bases separated the two germline ends. The CDR3 sequence is 14 residues long. Germline loops: CDR1 PRHDT, CDR2 FYEKMQ (reference sequence). The CDR3 DNA sequence: TGTGCCAGCAGCTTATCCGCGCGCCGGGACTCCCAGTACTTC. It yields the protein CASSLSARRDSQYF.

The rearrangement joins TRBV10-3 to TRBJ2-1, with 12 bases lining up with TRBD2. V lost 6 bases, J lost 8 bases, and 5 bases stayed unmatched. The germline V gene has CDR1 ENHRY and CDR2 SYGVKD. The CDR3 contains 14 residues. The CDR3 DNA follows: TGTGCCATCAGCCCGACTAGCGGGAGCGATGAGCAGTTCTTC. Residues: CAISPTSGSDEQFF.

The J gene is TRBJ2-1, the V gene TRBV20-1, with D hard to call. This CDR3 region has 11 residues. The V end was cut by 7 bases, the J end by 8 bases, with 12 bases between. The germline V gene encodes CDR1 DFQATT and CDR2 SNEGSKA (reference sequence). CDR3 sequence reads: CSVPWGYEQFF. CDR3 coding DNA: TGCAGTGTACCGTGGGGATATGAGCAGTTCTTC.

This clone was seen a handful of times. The chain links TRBV28 to TRBJ1-2, with D possibly being TRBD1 (6 bases). Trimming took off 6 bases at V and 3 bases at J, with 17 bases between the two ends. Germline lookup yields CDR1 MDHEN and CDR2 SYDVKM. The CDR3 totals 15 residues. The CDR3 reads CASSPETGSYYGYTF. DNA of the CDR3: TGTGCCAGCAGCCCTGAGACAGGATCCTACTATGGCTACACCTTC.

This clone has only a few counts. This chain uses TRBV6-5 with TRBJ1-1; D possibly corresponds to TRBD1 (5 bases). V lost 2 bases, J lost 1 base, and 5 bases lay in between. The germline V gene encodes CDR1 MNHEY and CDR2 SVGAGI. The CDR3 spans 13 residues. The CDR3 nucleotides are TGTGCCAGCAGTTACGGGACGAACACTGAAGCTTTCTTT. Its protein is CASSYGTNTEAFF.

Note on this clone: This may arise from a read error, as a much more abundant clone is one base away. Other DNA sequences of this sample code for an identical CDR3. The chain combines TRBV25-1 with TRBJ2-1, with D hard to call. The CDR3 totals 11 residues. Germline V gene lookup returns CDR1 MGHDK and CDR2 SYGVNS. Trimming took off 6 bases at V and 2 bases at J, with 2 bases between the two ends. CDR3 coding DNA: TGTGCCAGCAGCCCCTACAATGAGCAGTTCTTC. Translation: CASSPYNEQFF.

This clone was detected a few times. This chain uses TRBV6-1 with TRBJ2-5, with TRBD1 matching over 8 bases. V lost 8 bases to trimming and J lost 3 bases; unmatched junction nucleotides: 11. The CDR3 spans 15 residues. From germline, CDR1 is MNHNS and CDR2 SASEGT. The CDR3 DNA is TGTGCCAGCGTTAGGGGGGCAGGGGGCGAAGAGACCCAGTACTTC. This codes for CASVRGAGGEETQYF.

This rearrangement joins TRBV10-3 to TRBJ1-1, with D perhaps TRBD1 (6 bases). CDR1 is ENHRY and CDR2 is SYGVKD in the germline V gene. The length of the CDR3 is 11 residues. V dropped 6 bases and J dropped 5 bases, with 7 bases sitting between them. The CDR3: CAIRQGTEAFF. In nucleotides, the CDR3 is TGTGCCATCAGACAGGGTACTGAAGCTTTCTTT.

In this sample, this clone turned up a few times. The chain uses TRBV28 and TRBJ2-5; D ambiguous. Germline V gives CDR1 MDHEN, CDR2 SYDVKM. This CDR3 contains 12 residues. Deletions cut 6 bases from V and 3 bases from J, with 8 bases between. The CDR3 nucleotides read TGTGCCAGCAGGGGTCCTAAAGAGACCCAGTACTTC. Translating gives CASRGPKETQYF.

This clone was counted a few times. The chain is built from TRBV19 and TRBJ1-5, with 10 bases aligning to TRBD1. Germline trimming cut 4 bases from V and 1 base from J; bases unmatched to any gene: 7. Germline lookup yields CDR1 LNHDA and CDR2 SQIVND (reference sequence). This CDR3 comprises 17 residues. CDR3 DNA sequence: TGTGCCAGTAGTACACGCGGGACAGGGGTAAGCAATCAGCCCCAGCATTTT. It encodes CASSTRGTGVSNQPQHF.

The chain recombines TRBV5-4 with TRBJ2-2; the D gene is possibly TRBD1 (6 bases). The germline CDR1 and CDR2 sequences are SGHNT and YYREEE (reference sequence). This CDR3 is built from 16 residues. With 2 bases removed from V and 2 bases from J, the gap between germline ends came to 13 bases. The DNA for the CDR3 is TGTGCCAGCAGCTTTGACAGGAGGACCAACACCGGGGAGCTGTTTTTT. Protein: CASSFDRRTNTGELFF.

The chain uses TRBV5-6 and TRBJ2-1; TRBD2 is a possible D gene (5 bases). The length of the CDR3 is 14 residues. The V gene's germline CDR1 is SGHDT and CDR2 YYEEEE. V gave up 3 bases and J gave up 8 bases, with 15 bases separating them. This CDR3 is CASSWVASSDEQFF. The CDR3 DNA follows: TGTGCCAGCAGCTGGGTGGCTAGCAGCGATGAGCAGTTCTTC.

This chain links TRBV18 with TRBJ2-2, with a tentative D call TRBD1 (5 bases). The CDR3 has 15 amino acids. V was clipped by 5 bases and J by 0 bases, with 10 bases between them. CDR1 and CDR2 from the germline V gene are KGHSH and LQKENI. CDR3 in amino acids: CASSETATNTGELFF. The CDR3, as DNA: TGTGCCAGCTCAGAGACAGCGACGAACACCGGGGAGCTGTTTTTT.

The rearrangement links TRBV5-1 to TRBJ2-1; D is unresolved. The CDR3 contains 15 residues. CDR1 SGHRS and CDR2 YFSETQ come from the germline V gene. The V gene lost 4 bases and the J gene lost 0 bases, with 11 bases spanning the gap. CDR3: CASSPRTSSYNEQFF. The CDR3 DNA follows: TGCGCCAGCAGCCCCCGAACGAGCTCCTACAATGAGCAGTTCTTC.

This clone was counted between two and nine times. The V gene is TRBV5-1, the J gene TRBJ2-3; the match to TRBD1 covers 9 bases. CDR3 length equals 16 residues. Germline values: CDR1 SGHRS, CDR2 YFSETQ. The junction had 10 bases not matched to a gene; V was cut back by 2 bases and J by 6 bases. The CDR3 DNA follows: TGCGCCAGCAGCTTCCGGCCGGGACAGGGAGTGGATACGCAGTATTTT. Translating gives CASSFRPGQGVDTQYF.

This clone has a handful of counts. The V gene is TRBV27, the J gene TRBJ2-1; tentative D call: TRBD2 (6 bases). The germline V and J ends were trimmed by 2 bases and 0 bases, with 8 bases remaining between them. Germline V gene sequence: CDR1 MNHEY, CDR2 SMNVEV (reference sequence). The CDR3 extends over 15 amino acids. The chain's CDR3 is CASSLRGGSYNEQFF. DNA of the CDR3: TGTGCCAGCAGTTTACGGGGAGGCTCCTACAATGAGCAGTTCTTC.